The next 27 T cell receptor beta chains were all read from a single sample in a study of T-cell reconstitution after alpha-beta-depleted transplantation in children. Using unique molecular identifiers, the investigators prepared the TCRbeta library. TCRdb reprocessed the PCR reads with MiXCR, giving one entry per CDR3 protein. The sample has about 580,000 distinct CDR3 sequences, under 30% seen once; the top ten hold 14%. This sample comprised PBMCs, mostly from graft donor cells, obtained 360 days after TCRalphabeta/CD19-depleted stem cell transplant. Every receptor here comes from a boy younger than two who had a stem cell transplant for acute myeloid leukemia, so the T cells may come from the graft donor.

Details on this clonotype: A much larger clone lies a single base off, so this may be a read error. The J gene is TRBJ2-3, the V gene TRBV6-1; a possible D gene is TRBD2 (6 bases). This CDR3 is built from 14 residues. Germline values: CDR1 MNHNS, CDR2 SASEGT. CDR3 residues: CASREGPSTDTLYF. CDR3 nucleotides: TGTGCCAGCAGGGAGGGCCCCAGCACAGATACGCTGTATTTT.

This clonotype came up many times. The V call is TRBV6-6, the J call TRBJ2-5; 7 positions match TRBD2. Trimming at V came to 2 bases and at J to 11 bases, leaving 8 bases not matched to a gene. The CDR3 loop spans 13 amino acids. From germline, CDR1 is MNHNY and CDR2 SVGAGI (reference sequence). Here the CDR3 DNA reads TGTGCCAGCAGTTACGATGGGAGGGGCGGGCAGTACTTC. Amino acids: CASSYDGRGGQYF.

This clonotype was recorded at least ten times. The CDR3 coding sequence is TGCAGCTTTTTACTAGCGGGGGAGACCCAGTACTTC. Protein sequence: CSFLLAGETQYF. The rearrangement joins TRBV29-1 to TRBJ2-5; 10 positions match TRBD2. The CDR3 extends over 12 amino acids. Germline V gives CDR1 SQVTM, CDR2 ANQGSEA. The J segment lost 5 bases and the V segment lost 8 bases, leaving 5 bases of the junction unmatched. Full variable domain (remainder filled in from reference TRBV29-1 and TRBJ2-5): SAVISQKPSRDICQRGTSLTIQCQVDSQVTMMFWYRQQPGQSLTLIATANQGSEATYESGFVIDKFPISRPNLTFSTLTVSNMSPEDSSIYLCSFLLAGETQYFGPGTRLLVL.

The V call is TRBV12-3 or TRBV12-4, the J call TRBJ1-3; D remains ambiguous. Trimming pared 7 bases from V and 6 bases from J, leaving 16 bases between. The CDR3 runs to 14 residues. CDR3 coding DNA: TGTGCCAGCATTCCAGGCAGTTTAGAAAACACCATATATTTT. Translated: CASIPGSLENTIYF.

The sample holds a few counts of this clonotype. CDR3 amino acids: CSAPTRQPQGYTF. DNA for the CDR3: TGCAGTGCTCCGACGCGACAGCCGCAGGGCTACACCTTC. V and J are TRBV20-1 and TRBJ1-2, with D perhaps TRBD1 (5 bases). Germline V gene data show CDR1 as DFQATT and CDR2 as SNEGSKA (reference sequence). V lost 5 bases and J 8 bases, leaving 18 bases between the germline ends. This CDR3 is built from 13 residues.

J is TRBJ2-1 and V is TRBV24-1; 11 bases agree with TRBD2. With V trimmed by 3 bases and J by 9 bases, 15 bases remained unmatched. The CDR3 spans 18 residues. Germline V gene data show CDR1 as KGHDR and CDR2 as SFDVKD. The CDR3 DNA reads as TGTGCCACCAGTGATCCTACCTCATTAGCGGGGGGGCCGGTTGAGCAGTTCTTC. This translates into CATSDPTSLAGGPVEQFF.

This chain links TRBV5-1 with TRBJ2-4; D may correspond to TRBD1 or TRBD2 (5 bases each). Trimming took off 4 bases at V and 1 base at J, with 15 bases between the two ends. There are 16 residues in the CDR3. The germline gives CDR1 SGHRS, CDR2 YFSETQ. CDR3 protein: CASSPGAGTAKNIQYF. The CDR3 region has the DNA TGCGCCAGCAGCCCCGGGGCTGGGACGGCCAAAAACATTCAGTACTTC.

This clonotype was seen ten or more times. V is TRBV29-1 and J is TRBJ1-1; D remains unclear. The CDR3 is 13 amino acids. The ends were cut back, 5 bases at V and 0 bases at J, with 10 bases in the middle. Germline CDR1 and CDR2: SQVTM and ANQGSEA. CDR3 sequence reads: CSVMTRMNTEAFF. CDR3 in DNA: TGCAGCGTTATGACACGTATGAACACTGAAGCTTTCTTT.

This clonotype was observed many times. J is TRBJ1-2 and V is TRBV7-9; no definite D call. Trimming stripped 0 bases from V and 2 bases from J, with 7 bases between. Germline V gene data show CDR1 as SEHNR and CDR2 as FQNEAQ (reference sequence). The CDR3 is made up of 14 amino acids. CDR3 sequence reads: CASSLAGQNYGYTF. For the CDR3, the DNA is TGTGCCAGCAGCTTAGCAGGGCAGAACTATGGCTACACCTTC.

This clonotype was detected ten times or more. CDR3 DNA sequence: TGTGCCAGCAGGGCTAGGGGCTGGGTGAGAGAGCAGTACGTC. Amino acid sequence: CASRARGWVREQYV. The chain is built from TRBV7-9 and TRBJ2-7, with a possible D match to TRBD1 (5 bases). This CDR3 spans 14 amino acids. V lost 6 bases, J lost 7 bases, and 19 bases lay in between. Germline loops: CDR1 SEHNR, CDR2 FQNEAQ (reference sequence).

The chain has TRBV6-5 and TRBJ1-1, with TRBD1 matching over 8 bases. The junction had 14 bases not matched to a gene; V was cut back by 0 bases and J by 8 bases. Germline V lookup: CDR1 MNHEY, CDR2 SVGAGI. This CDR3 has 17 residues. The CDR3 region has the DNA TGTGCCAGCAGTTACTCGATTCGGACAGGGTCTTTAGGGGAAGCTTTCTTT. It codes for CASSYSIRTGSLGEAFF.

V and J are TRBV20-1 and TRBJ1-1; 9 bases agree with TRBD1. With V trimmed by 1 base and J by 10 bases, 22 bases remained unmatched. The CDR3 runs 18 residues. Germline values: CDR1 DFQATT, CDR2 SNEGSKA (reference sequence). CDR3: CSARGGVGQGRPDTGAFF. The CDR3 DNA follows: TGCAGTGCTAGAGGGGGGGTAGGACAGGGGAGACCGGACACGGGAGCTTTCTTT.

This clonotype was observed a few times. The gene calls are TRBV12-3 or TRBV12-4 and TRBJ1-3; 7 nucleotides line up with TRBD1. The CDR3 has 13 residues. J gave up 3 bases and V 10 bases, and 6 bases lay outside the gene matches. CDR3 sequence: CATSRGNGNTIYF. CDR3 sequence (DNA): TGTGCCACCTCCAGGGGGAATGGAAACACCATATATTTT.

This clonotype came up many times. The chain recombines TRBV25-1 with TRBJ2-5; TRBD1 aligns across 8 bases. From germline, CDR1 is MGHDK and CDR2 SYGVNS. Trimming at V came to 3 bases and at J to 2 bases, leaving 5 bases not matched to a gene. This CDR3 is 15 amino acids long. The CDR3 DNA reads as TGTGCCAGCAGTGACCTCGACAGGGGACAAGAGACCCAGTACTTC. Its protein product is CASSDLDRGQETQYF. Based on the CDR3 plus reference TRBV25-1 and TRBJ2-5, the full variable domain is EADIYQTPRYLVIGTGKKITLECSQTMGHDKMYWYQQDPGMELHLIHYSYGVNSTEKGDLSSESTVSRIRTEHFPLTLESARPSHTSQYLCASSDLDRGQETQYFGPGTRLLVL.

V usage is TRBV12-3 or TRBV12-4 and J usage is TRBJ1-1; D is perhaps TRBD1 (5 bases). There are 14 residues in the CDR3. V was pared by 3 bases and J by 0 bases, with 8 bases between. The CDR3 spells CASSFDSLNTEAFF. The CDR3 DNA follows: TGTGCCAGCAGTTTCGACAGCCTGAACACTGAAGCTTTCTTT.

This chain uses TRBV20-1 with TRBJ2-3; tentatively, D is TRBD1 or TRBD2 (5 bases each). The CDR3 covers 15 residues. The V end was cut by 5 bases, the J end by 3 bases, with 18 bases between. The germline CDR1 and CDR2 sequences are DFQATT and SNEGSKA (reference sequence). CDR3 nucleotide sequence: TGCAGTGCTCTGCAGGTGGGGCCGGGGACAGATACGCAGTATTTT. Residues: CSALQVGPGTDTQYF.

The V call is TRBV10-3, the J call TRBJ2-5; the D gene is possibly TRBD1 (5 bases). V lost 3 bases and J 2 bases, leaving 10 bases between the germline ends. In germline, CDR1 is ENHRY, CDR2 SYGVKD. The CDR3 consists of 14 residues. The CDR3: CAISEKGPQETQYF. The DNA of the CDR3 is TGTGCCATCAGTGAAAAGGGGCCTCAAGAGACCCAGTACTTC.

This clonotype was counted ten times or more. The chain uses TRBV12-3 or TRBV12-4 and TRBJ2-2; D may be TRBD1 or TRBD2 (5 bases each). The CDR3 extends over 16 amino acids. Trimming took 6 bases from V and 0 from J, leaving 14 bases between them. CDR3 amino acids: CASRPSGPPNTGELFF. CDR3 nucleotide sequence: TGTGCCAGCAGACCATCGGGACCACCGAACACCGGGGAGCTGTTTTTT.

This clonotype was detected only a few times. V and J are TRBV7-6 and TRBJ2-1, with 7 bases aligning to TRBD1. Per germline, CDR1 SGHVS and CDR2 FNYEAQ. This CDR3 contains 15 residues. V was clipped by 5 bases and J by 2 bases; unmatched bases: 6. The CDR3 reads CASSNRGSAYNEQFF. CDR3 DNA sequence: TGTGCCAGCAGCAACAGGGGATCCGCCTACAATGAGCAGTTCTTC.

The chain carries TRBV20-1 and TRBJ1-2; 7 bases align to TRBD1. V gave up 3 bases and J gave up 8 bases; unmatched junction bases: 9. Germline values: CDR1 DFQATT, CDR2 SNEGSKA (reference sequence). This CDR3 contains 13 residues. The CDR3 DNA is TGCAGTGCTAGCAGGCAGGGGGTGCGGGGCTACACCTTC. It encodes CSASRQGVRGYTF.

The CDR3 reads CASSLSLPGGQYEQYV. The CDR3 DNA reads TGTGCCAGCAGTTTAAGTTTGCCAGGGGGCCAGTACGAGCAGTACGTC. The V and J genes are TRBV28 and TRBJ2-7; 8 bases align to TRBD1. CDR3 length: 16 residues. V dropped 2 bases and J dropped 4; count of bases not matched to a gene: 10. The V gene's germline CDR1 is MDHEN and CDR2 SYDVKM.

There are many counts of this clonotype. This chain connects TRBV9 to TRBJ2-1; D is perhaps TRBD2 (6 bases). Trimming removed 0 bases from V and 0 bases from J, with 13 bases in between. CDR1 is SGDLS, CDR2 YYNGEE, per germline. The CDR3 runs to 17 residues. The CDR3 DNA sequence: TGTGCCAGCAGCGTAGAGGAGGGCAGACCCTCCTACAATGAGCAGTTCTTC. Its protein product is CASSVEEGRPSYNEQFF.

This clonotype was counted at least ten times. The CDR3 bases are TGTGCCAGCAGCTTTGGTCTTGATCAGCCCCAGCATTTT. Protein product: CASSFGLDQPQHF. V usage is TRBV7-9 and J usage is TRBJ1-5; no firm D call. CDR1 and CDR2 from the germline V gene are SEHNR and FQNEAQ (reference sequence). The CDR3 is made up of 13 amino acids. V lost 3 bases and J 5 bases, leaving 8 bases between the germline ends. Variable domain in full (rest from reference TRBV7-9 and TRBJ1-5): DTGVSQNPRHKITKRGQNVTFRCDPISEHNRLYWYRQTLGQGPEFLTYFQNEAQLEKSRLLSDRFSAERPKGSFSTLEIQRTEQGDSAMYLCASSFGLDQPQHFGDGTRLSIL.

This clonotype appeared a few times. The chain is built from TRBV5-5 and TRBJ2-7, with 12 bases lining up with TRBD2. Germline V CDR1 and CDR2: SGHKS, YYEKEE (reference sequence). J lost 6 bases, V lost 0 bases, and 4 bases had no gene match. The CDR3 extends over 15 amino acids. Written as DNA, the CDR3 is TGTGCCAGCAGCTTGGGACTAGCGGGGGCCTCCGAGCAGTACTTC. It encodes CASSLGLAGASEQYF. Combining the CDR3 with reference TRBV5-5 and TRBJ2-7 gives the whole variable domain DAGVTQSPTHLIKTRGQQVTLRCSPISGHKSVSWYQQVLGQGPQFIFQYYEKEERGRGNFPDRFSARQFPNYSSELNVNALLLGDSALYLCASSLGLAGASEQYFGPGTRLTVT.

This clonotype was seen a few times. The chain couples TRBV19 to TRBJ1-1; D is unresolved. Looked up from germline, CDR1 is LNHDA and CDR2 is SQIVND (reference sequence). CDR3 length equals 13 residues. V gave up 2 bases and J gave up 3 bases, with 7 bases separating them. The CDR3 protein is CASSIQLHTEAFF. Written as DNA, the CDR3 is TGTGCCAGTAGTATACAGCTCCACACTGAAGCTTTCTTT.

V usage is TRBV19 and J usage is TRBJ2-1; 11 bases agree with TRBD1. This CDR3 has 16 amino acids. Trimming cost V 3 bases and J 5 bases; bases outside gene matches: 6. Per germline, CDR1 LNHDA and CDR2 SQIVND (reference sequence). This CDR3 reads CASSILGQGVNNEQFF. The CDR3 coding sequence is TGTGCCAGTAGTATCCTGGGACAGGGGGTCAACAATGAGCAGTTCTTC.

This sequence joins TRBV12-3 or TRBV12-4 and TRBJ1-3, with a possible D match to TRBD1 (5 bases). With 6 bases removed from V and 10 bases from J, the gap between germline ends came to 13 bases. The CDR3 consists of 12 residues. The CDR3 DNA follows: TGTGCCAGCAGACCCCAGGGACCTACCATATATTTT. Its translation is CASRPQGPTIYF.